The entry that follows covers one T cell receptor beta chain sequence. The sample is drawn from a study of blood T cell repertoires in COVID-19. Profiled with immunoSEQ multiplex PCR; TCRdb holds only in-frame clones, not every one. This table holds under 450,000 clones, more than 75% found once. The germline CDR1 and CDR2 sequences are GTSNPN and SVGIG (reference sequence). The CDR3 has 13 amino acids. Trimming left V 5 bases short and J 0 bases short, with 5 bases between. This chain links TRBV30 with TRBJ1-6; unclear D gene. This receptor was identified in a man in his thirties or forties who had recovered from COVID-19. Sequencing input: PBMCs or T cells enriched from blood (not recorded which). CDR3 sequence reads: CAWGSSYNSPLHF. The CDR3 coding sequence is TGTGCCTGGGGGAGCTCCTATAATTCACCCCTCCACTTT.